The rows below give T cell receptor beta chains drawn from one sample of a study of T cell repertoires in cytomegalovirus infection. TCRdb reprocessed the reads with MiXCR, giving one entry per CDR3 protein. Among some 590,000 distinct CDR3 sequences listed, just under 40% were seen once. Their antigens are not known. The sample consisted of cultured PBMCs, taken from culture after CMV antigen stimulation. These receptor sequences come from a human donor in good health (CMV status not recorded). Some clones in this sample may be carry-over from other donors' samples. The conserved cysteine and the conserved F or W are not part of the CDR3 here. Fields, in order: clone size, V gene, J gene, CDR3 protein. The size of a clone is reported for some rows only, either as once, few or many, or as a class for expanded clones.

few	TRBV19	TRBJ2-7	ASSIRGQRYEQY
-	TRBV6-1	TRBJ1-1	ASSEGTGGWDTEAF
-	TRBV6-2/TRBV6-3	TRBJ2-3	ASRTTSGRSTDTQY
-	TRBV29-1	TRBJ1-1	SVDRPPVSTEAF
-	TRBV7-4	TRBJ2-7	ASQGGAYEQY
-	TRBV29-1	TRBJ2-2	SPGTGANTGELF
-	TRBV11-2	TRBJ1-1	ASRRATGMNTEAF
-	TRBV6-2/TRBV6-3	TRBJ1-6	ASTDRQNSPLH
-	TRBV6-2/TRBV6-3	TRBJ1-6	ASSSRGNSPLH
-	TRBV27	TRBJ2-2	ASSFAAGTGELF
few	TRBV7-6	TRBJ1-1	ASSLGFGMNTEAF
-	TRBV4-3	TRBJ2-1	ASSQSLAYISYNEQF
few	TRBV12-3/TRBV12-4	TRBJ1-2	ASSLSGEVYTRPELQ
few	TRBV7-9	TRBJ2-3	ASSVPGLPTDTQY
-	TRBV2	TRBJ2-5	ASRDSEYQETQY